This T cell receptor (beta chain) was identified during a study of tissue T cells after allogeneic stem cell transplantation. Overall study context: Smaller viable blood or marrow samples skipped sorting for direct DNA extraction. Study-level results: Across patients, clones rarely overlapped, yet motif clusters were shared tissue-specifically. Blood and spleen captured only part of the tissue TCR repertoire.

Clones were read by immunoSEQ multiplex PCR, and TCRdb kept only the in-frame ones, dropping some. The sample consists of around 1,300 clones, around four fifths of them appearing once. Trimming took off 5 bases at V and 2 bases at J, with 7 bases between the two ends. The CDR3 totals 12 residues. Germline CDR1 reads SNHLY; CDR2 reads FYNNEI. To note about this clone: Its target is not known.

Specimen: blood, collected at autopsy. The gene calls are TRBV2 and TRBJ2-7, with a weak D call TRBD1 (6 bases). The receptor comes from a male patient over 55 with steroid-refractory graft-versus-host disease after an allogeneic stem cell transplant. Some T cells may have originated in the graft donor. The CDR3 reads CASSQGPYEQYF. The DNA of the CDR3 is TGTGCCAGCAGTCAGGGGCCCTACGAGCAGTACTTC.